The 2 T cell receptor beta chains listed next were all sequenced from one sample in a study of cytomegalovirus exposure and HLA in healthy donors. The PCR made use of 60 Vbeta and 13 Jbeta primers. The table came from immunoSEQ multiplex PCR; TCRdb's copy has only in-frame clones and leaves some out. The table includes under 200,000 clones, approximately 84% detected once. The sample consisted of PBMCs. These receptors were taken from a woman aged 50 to 60 in good health and CMV-seropositive.

As for this clone: This same CDR3 is encoded by further DNA sequences in the sample. The V and J genes are TRBV4-1 and TRBJ1-4; 8 bases agree with TRBD1. V was pared by 3 bases and J by 5 bases, with 2 bases of the junction left unmatched. The CDR3 is 14 residues long. Germline V CDR1 and CDR2: MGHRA, YSYEKL. DNA of the CDR3: TGCGCCAGCAGCCAGGGGACAGGCAATGAAAAACTGTTTTTT. Protein sequence: CASSQGTGNEKLFF.

The chain links TRBV9 to TRBJ1-1, with TRBD1 as a possible D gene (6 bases). The CDR3 is 13 residues long. From germline, CDR1 is SGDLS and CDR2 YYNGEE. The V end was cut by 3 bases, the J end by 0 bases, with 6 bases between. Written as DNA, the CDR3 is TGTGCCAGCAGCGAGGGGGTGAACACTGAAGCTTTCTTT. Its translation is CASSEGVNTEAFF.